The rows below give T cell receptor beta chains drawn from one sample of a study of CD8 T cells in Susac syndrome. A single record per CDR3 protein comes from TCRdb applying MiXCR to the immunoSEQ multiplex PCR reads. The sample has about 150,000 distinct CDR3 sequences; about 94% are singletons. Sequencing used CD8+ T cells from PBMCs. The receptors here all came from a human donor with multiple sclerosis. CDR3s include the opening cysteine and the closing phenylalanine or tryptophan. D genes are given only for firm matches. Size is omitted from some rows. Given values are once, few, many or a class for expanded clones.

size,V,D,J,length,CDR3,DNA
-,TRBV7-9,-,TRBJ1-6,16,CASSPGTPRNNSPLHF,TGTGCCAGCAGCCCTGGGACGCCAAGAAATAATTCACCCCTCCACTTT
-,TRBV30,-,TRBJ2-3,17,CAWSDDINSARTDTQYF,TGTGCCTGGAGTGACGACATTAATAGCGCCCGCACAGATACGCAGTATTTT
-,TRBV7-9,TRBD1,TRBJ2-1,14,CANTGTEPDDEQFF,TGTGCCAACACAGGGACAGAACCCGACGATGAGCAGTTCTTC
-,TRBV7-9,TRBD1,TRBJ2-2,17,CASSLARGHKNTGELFF,TGTGCCAGCAGCTTAGCGAGGGGGCACAAGAACACCGGGGAGCTGTTTTTT
once,TRBV28,-,TRBJ2-7,14,CASSLGGVLYEQYF,TGTGCCAGCAGTTTGGGTGGGGTCCTCTACGAGCAGTACTTC
-,TRBV9,-,TRBJ2-7,15,CASSPSGSLPYEQYF,TGTGCCAGCAGCCCCTCTGGCAGCCTTCCCTACGAGCAGTACTTC
-,TRBV7-9,TRBD2,TRBJ2-3,15,CASSSAGTRTDTQYF,TGTGCCAGCAGCTCAGCGGGAACCCGCACAGATACGCAGTATTTT
few,TRBV3-1,TRBD1,TRBJ1-2,13,CASSPGTGYGYTF,TGTGCCAGCAGCCCCGGGACAGGGTATGGCTACACCTTC
-,TRBV3-1,-,TRBJ1-1,15,CASSRLDDLGAEAFF,TGTGCCAGCAGCCGCTTAGACGACCTAGGCGCTGAAGCTTTCTTT
-,TRBV28,-,TRBJ2-7,13,CASTPIKGDEQYF,TGTGCCAGCACCCCAATTAAAGGGGACGAGCAGTACTTC
-,TRBV27,-,TRBJ1-2,13,CASSFSGVNGYTF,TGTGCCAGCAGTTTTTCAGGGGTTAATGGCTACACCTTC
-,TRBV20-1,-,TRBJ1-5,13,CSARPRGNQPQHF,TGCAGTGCTCGGCCCAGGGGCAATCAGCCCCAGCATTTT
-,TRBV13,-,TRBJ2-5,15,CASSSRPGEQETQYF,TGTGCCAGCAGCTCCCGGCCAGGGGAGCAAGAGACCCAGTACTTC
-,TRBV5-1,-,TRBJ1-5,15,CASSLGEGRLGPQHF,TGCGCCAGCAGCTTGGGAGAGGGCAGGTTGGGGCCCCAGCATTTT
-,TRBV4-2,TRBD1,TRBJ2-7,15,CASSQGTGASYEQYF,TGTGCCAGCAGCCAGGGGACAGGGGCCTCCTACGAGCAGTACTTC
once,TRBV27,TRBD1,TRBJ2-7,14,CASSSTGVSYEQYF,TGTGCCAGCAGTTCCACAGGGGTGTCCTACGAGCAGTACTTC
-,TRBV7-9,TRBD1,TRBJ2-4,13,CASSAPTGNIQYF,TGTGCCAGCAGCGCACCGACAGGGAACATTCAGTACTTC
-,TRBV7-9,TRBD1,TRBJ2-7,14,CASSSTGGGYEQYF,TGTGCCAGCAGCTCCACAGGGGGCGGTTACGAGCAGTACTTC
-,TRBV7-2,TRBD2,TRBJ2-7,14,CASSPGTSLGEQYF,TGTGCCAGCAGCCCCGGGACTAGCTTGGGGGAGCAGTACTTC
-,TRBV29-1,TRBD1,TRBJ1-2,14,CSVPGQGFNYGYTF,TGCAGCGTCCCGGGACAGGGATTTAACTATGGCTACACCTTC
-,TRBV30,TRBD1,TRBJ1-6,16,CAWSLRDRGVKSPLHF,TGTGCCTGGAGCCTCCGGGACAGGGGAGTGAAGTCACCCCTCCACTTT
-,TRBV19,-,TRBJ1-2,15,CASSIVRDGSYGYTF,TGTGCCAGTAGTATCGTTAGGGACGGGAGCTATGGCTACACCTTC
-,TRBV19,-,TRBJ2-7,14,CASSVRQNSYEQYF,TGTGCCAGTAGTGTCCGACAGAACTCCTACGAGCAGTACTTC
once,TRBV7-9,TRBD2,TRBJ2-1,17,CASSLSPGLVSFNEQFF,TGTGCCAGCAGCTTATCTCCCGGACTAGTTAGTTTCAATGAGCAGTTCTTC
-,TRBV25-1,-,TRBJ2-5,13,CASTPGARETQYF,TGTGCCAGCACCCCGGGGGCTCGGGAGACCCAGTACTTC
-,TRBV13,TRBD1,TRBJ2-7,14,CASSLRGQSYEQYF,TGTGCCAGCAGCTTACGGGGACAGTCCTACGAGCAGTACTTC
-,TRBV10-3,-,TRBJ2-3,14,CAIGRTNGTDTQYF,TGTGCCATCGGGAGGACTAACGGCACAGATACGCAGTATTTT
-,TRBV13,TRBD2,TRBJ2-5,18,CASSPRGSGGILQETQYF,TGTGCCAGCAGCCCTCGGGGTAGCGGGGGGATACTCCAAGAGACCCAGTACTTC
-,TRBV7-2,-,TRBJ2-1,13,CASSEPKYNEQFF,TGTGCCAGCAGCGAGCCCAAGTACAATGAGCAGTTCTTC
-,TRBV7-9,-,TRBJ1-5,13,CASGRGGDQPQHF,TGTGCCAGCGGACGGGGGGGCGATCAGCCCCAGCATTTT
-,TRBV20-1,TRBD1,TRBJ1-2,15,CSARPRDRGRPGYTF,TGCAGTGCTAGACCCCGGGACAGGGGGCGTCCTGGCTACACCTTC
once,TRBV30,-,TRBJ1-1,12,CACRTENTEAFF,TGTGCCTGCAGGACAGAAAACACTGAAGCTTTCTTT
-,TRBV20-1,TRBD2,TRBJ2-1,16,CSARDPSGGAYNEQFF,TGCAGTGCTAGAGATCCTAGCGGGGGCGCCTACAATGAGCAGTTCTTC
-,TRBV29-1,TRBD1,TRBJ1-1,11,CSQGQGAEAFF,TGCAGCCAGGGGCAGGGGGCCGAAGCTTTCTTT
-,TRBV6-6,-,TRBJ1-1,13,CASITGSRTEAFF,TGTGCCAGCATCACGGGGTCAAGAACTGAAGCTTTCTTT
-,TRBV3-1,-,TRBJ1-5,14,CASSQEGALQPQHF,TGTGCCAGCAGCCAAGAAGGAGCCCTGCAGCCCCAGCATTTT
-,TRBV12-3/TRBV12-4,-,TRBJ2-5,14,CASSLHSVGETQYF,TGTGCCAGCAGTTTGCACAGCGTGGGGGAGACCCAGTACTTC
-,TRBV19,-,TRBJ2-7,14,CASSIEAASREQYF,TGTGCCAGTAGTATAGAGGCCGCATCTCGCGAGCAGTACTTC
-,TRBV7-9,-,TRBJ1-1,12,CASSLITSEAFF,TGTGCCAGCAGCTTAATCACGTCTGAAGCTTTCTTT
once,TRBV30,-,TRBJ1-2,15,CAWSVDSRGLYGYTF,TGTGCCTGGAGTGTTGACAGCCGCGGCCTCTATGGCTACACCTTC
-,TRBV5-6,-,TRBJ1-1,15,CASSWGQAFDTEAFF,TGTGCCAGCAGCTGGGGGCAGGCGTTTGACACTGAAGCTTTCTTT
-,TRBV4-3,TRBD1,TRBJ2-7,15,CASSQGGQGAYEQYF,TGCGCCAGCAGCCAAGGGGGACAGGGGGCATACGAGCAGTACTTC
-,TRBV9,-,TRBJ2-6,16,CASSADRYTGANVLTF,TGTGCCAGCAGCGCAGACCGCTACACTGGGGCCAACGTCCTGACTTTC
-,TRBV29-1,TRBD1,TRBJ2-7,11,CSVGQGGEQYF,TGCAGCGTTGGACAGGGGGGCGAGCAGTACTTC
-,TRBV6-5,TRBD1,TRBJ2-5,14,CASSYPTGSGTQYF,TGTGCCAGCAGTTACCCGACAGGGAGCGGGACCCAGTACTTC
-,TRBV18,TRBD1,TRBJ1-5,15,CASSPGTGLNQPQHF,TGTGCCAGCTCACCAGGGACAGGGTTGAATCAGCCCCAGCATTTT
-,TRBV15,TRBD1,TRBJ1-3,17,CATSRGGTDLSGNTIYF,TGTGCCACCAGCAGAGGTGGGACAGACCTCTCTGGAAACACCATATATTTT